This T cell receptor beta chain was documented in a study of cytotoxic CD8 clonotypes in ibrutinib-treated CLL. Study as a whole: Sample averages reached about 250,000 productive templates and over 85,000 productive rearrangements.

Sequencing used immunoSEQ multiplex PCR; TCRdb keeps in-frame clones, though not all of them. Of about 160,000 clones listed, about four fifths are singletons. Regarding this clone: Its antigen is not identified.

Notes on the study in general: Public clonotypes showed up rarely, and on treatment they shrank or held steady. Clonality went up at ibrutinib response and then declined back toward baseline at progression.

Trimming left V 7 bases short and J 1 base short, with 11 bases between. The V gene's germline CDR1 is MDHEN and CDR2 SYDVKM. CDR3 length: 13 residues. The receptor was derived from a human donor with chronic lymphocytic leukemia. The chain recombines TRBV28 with TRBJ2-7; D is possibly TRBD1 or TRBD2 (6 bases each). Here the sequenced sample was PBMCs, taken after 12 months of ibrutinib treatment. The DNA of the CDR3 is TGTGCCAGCACCCTAGGGGGGTCCTACGAGCAGTACTTC. Protein product: CASTLGGSYEQYF.